These 27 T cell receptor beta chains originate from one sample sequenced in a study of blood T cells in healthy people across ages. Then a second PCR, running about 6 to 12 cycles, was carried out with a sample-barcoded 5' primer and a J-beta primer mix. TCRdb called the 5' RACE reads again in MiXCR, with one record for every CDR3 protein. The table has 1.5 million to 2 million distinct CDR3 sequences, 49% seen once. The sample was blood. These receptors originate from a woman in her forties in good health.

This chain joins TRBV6-2 or TRBV6-3 and TRBJ2-3, with D tentatively TRBD1 or TRBD2 (5 bases each). Trimming removed 7 bases at V and 1 base at J, with 12 bases between. The V gene's germline CDR1 is MNHEY and CDR2 SVGEGT. The CDR3 has 14 amino acids. CDR3 DNA sequence: TGTGCCAGCACCCTACTAGGGGGCACAGATACGCAGTATTTT. Amino acid sequence: CASTLLGGTDTQYF.

The CDR3 here is CASSRTSGGRNTDTQYF. Here the CDR3 DNA reads TGTGCCAGCAGCCGGACTAGCGGGGGCCGGAACACAGATACGCAGTATTTT. This chain links TRBV2 with TRBJ2-3, with 13 nucleotides matching TRBD2. Trimming cost V 6 bases and J 2 bases; bases outside gene matches: 8. CDR3 length: 17 residues. The germline gives CDR1 SNHLY, CDR2 FYNNEI.

This chain links TRBV5-1 with TRBJ2-7; D may correspond to TRBD1 or TRBD2 (5 bases each). The J call may be in error: the DNA end matches TRBJ2-5 better. CDR1 is SGHRS, CDR2 YFSETQ, per germline. This CDR3 region has 15 residues. The CDR3 nucleotides are TGCGCCAGCAGCTTGGAGGGGAGAGAGGGCGAGACCCAGTACTTC. It specifies CASSLEGREGETQYF.

The J gene is TRBJ2-3, the V gene TRBV27; 8 bases are shared with TRBD1. CDR1 is MNHEY and CDR2 is SMNVEV in the germline V gene (reference sequence). CDR3 length: 16 residues. J gave up 6 bases and V 4 bases, and 12 bases lay outside the gene matches. The CDR3 is CASSSHGQGMLDTQYF. The DNA of the CDR3 is TGTGCCAGCAGTTCGCACGGACAGGGCATGCTCGATACGCAGTATTTT.

The chain recombines TRBV27 with TRBJ1-2; no firm D call. Trimming left V 2 bases short and J 8 bases short, with 18 bases between. Germline CDR1 reads MNHEY; CDR2 reads SMNVEV (reference sequence). The CDR3 is made up of 15 amino acids. The CDR3 sequence: CASSLRTGAMRGYTF. The CDR3 DNA is TGTGCCAGCAGTTTACGGACGGGCGCTATGAGGGGCTACACCTTC.

This clonotype was observed at least ten times. The gene calls are TRBV29-1 and TRBJ2-1; 7 bases are shared with TRBD1. The junction had 6 bases not matched to a gene; V was cut back by 0 bases and J by 1 base. CDR1 and CDR2 from the germline V gene are SQVTM and ANQGSEA. This CDR3 region has 16 residues. The CDR3 here is CSVEDSDRSSYNEQFF. Written as DNA, the CDR3 is TGCAGCGTTGAAGACTCGGACAGGTCATCCTACAATGAGCAGTTCTTC.

This clonotype was detected many times. The chain carries TRBV29-1 and TRBJ2-5, with TRBD1 identical over 7 bases. Germline CDR1 SQVTM, CDR2 ANQGSEA. Trimming cost V 5 bases and J 5 bases; bases outside gene matches: 5. This CDR3 region has 12 residues. CDR3 DNA sequence: TGCAGCGTTAGGACAGGCGGGGAGACCCAGTACTTC. Its protein is CSVRTGGETQYF.

The chain employs TRBV2 and TRBJ2-7; perhaps D is TRBD1 or TRBD2 (5 bases each). Germline-derived CDR1 and CDR2 are SNHLY and FYNNEI. V shed 7 bases and J shed 2 bases, with 9 bases lying between them. The length of the CDR3 is 12 residues. The CDR3 coding sequence is TGTGCCAGCACAGGGACCCCCTACGAGCAGTACTTC. Translating it yields CASTGTPYEQYF.

The sample holds a few counts of this clonotype. This chain joins TRBV20-1 and TRBJ2-5, with 9 bases matching TRBD2. This CDR3 is 14 amino acids long. V lost 6 bases and J lost 3; bases outside the gene matches: 8. The germline gives CDR1 DFQATT, CDR2 SNEGSKA (reference sequence). CDR3 region: CSASKRGVEETQYF. The CDR3 coding sequence is TGCAGTGCGAGCAAGCGGGGGGTAGAAGAGACCCAGTACTTC.

V is TRBV27 and J is TRBJ2-3; either TRBD1 or TRBD2 may supply D (5 bases each). This CDR3 has 12 amino acids. Germline-derived CDR1 and CDR2 are MNHEY and SMNVEV (reference sequence). V was clipped by 8 bases and J by 4 bases, with 10 bases between them. The CDR3 sequence: CASRTGPDTQYF. In DNA, the CDR3 is TGTGCCAGCCGTACGGGGCCAGATACGCAGTATTTT.

This clonotype has only a few counts. V and J are TRBV20-1 and TRBJ2-7; no firm D call. Near its end, the DNA agrees better with TRBJ2-5, so the J call may be wrong. CDR1 DFQATT and CDR2 SNEGSKA come from the germline V gene (reference sequence). CDR3 size: 16 residues. The CDR3 region has the DNA TGCAGTGCTATAGCCCCCCGCCTAGGGCGTCTCGGGACCCAGTACTTC. This codes for CSAIAPRLGRLGTQYF.

A few counts support this clonotype. The chain links TRBV4-2 to TRBJ1-2; D is possibly TRBD1 (5 bases). Germline values: CDR1 LGHNA, CDR2 YNFKEQ. The CDR3 is made up of 14 amino acids. V was shortened by 1 base and J by 4 bases, with 10 bases between the two germline ends. The chain's CDR3 is CASSQAGDFYGYTF. CDR3 nucleotide sequence: TGTGCCAGCAGCCAAGCTGGGGACTTCTATGGCTACACCTTC.

The chain joins TRBV4-1 to TRBJ1-6; unclear D gene. The germline V gene has CDR1 MGHRA and CDR2 YSYEKL. This CDR3 comprises 15 residues. V was trimmed by 0 bases and J by 10 bases, leaving 13 bases between them. As DNA, the CDR3 is TGCGCCAGCAGCCAAGATCCAGGAGGTTGGTCACCCCTCCACTTT. Protein: CASSQDPGGWSPLHF.

The chain links TRBV15 to TRBJ2-5, with no clear D. Per the germline V gene, CDR1 is LNHNV and CDR2 is YYDKDF (reference sequence). The CDR3 is made up of 16 amino acids. V lost 3 bases and J lost 2, with 16 bases in between. CDR3 residues: CATSRAEWELQETQYF. The CDR3 DNA is TGTGCCACCAGCAGGGCGGAATGGGAACTTCAAGAGACCCAGTACTTC.

V gene TRBV20-1 combines with J gene TRBJ1-1; D perhaps matches TRBD1 (5 bases). V lost 0 bases and J lost 1, with 12 bases in between. CDR3 length: 15 amino acids. Germline V CDR1 and CDR2: DFQATT, SNEGSKA (reference sequence). CDR3 protein: CSAREGARGNTEAFF. In DNA, the CDR3 is TGCAGTGCTAGAGAAGGGGCCAGAGGGAACACTGAAGCTTTCTTT.

This clonotype was detected only a few times. The rearrangement links TRBV27 to TRBJ2-7; possible D gene TRBD1, 6 bases. CDR1 is MNHEY, CDR2 SMNVEV, per germline (reference sequence). V was cut by 6 bases and J by 2 bases, with 17 bases left in between. The CDR3 sequence is 15 residues long. CDR3 DNA: TGTGCCAGCAGGACGGACAGCACTTCAACCTACGAGCAGTACTTC. Residues: CASRTDSTSTYEQYF.

The V gene is TRBV5-5, the J gene TRBJ1-6; the match to TRBD1 covers 8 bases. The J segment lost 10 bases and the V segment lost 1 base, leaving 10 bases of the junction unmatched. The CDR3 is 16 amino acids. Germline CDR1 is SGHKS and CDR2 is YYEKEE (reference sequence). The CDR3 loop reads CASSLSFGTGLSPLHF. CDR3 bases: TGTGCCAGCAGCTTGTCATTCGGGACAGGTCTATCACCCCTCCACTTT.

Points on this clonotype: The germline gene is not matched at one end of the junction; a read error may be the cause. This chain joins TRBV10-3 and TRBJ2-5; perhaps TRBD1 as D (6 bases). The CDR3 contains 16 residues. Germline-derived CDR1 and CDR2 are ENHRY and SYGVKD. In nucleotides, the CDR3 is TGTACCATCAGTGAGTTTGGAGCAGGGGTCCAAGAGACCCAGTACTTC. Amino acid sequence: CTISEFGAGVQETQYF.

The chain has TRBV6-6 and TRBJ2-3; no clear D. This CDR3 region has 16 residues. Trimming cost V 3 bases and J 0 bases, with 13 bases left between them. Germline lookup yields CDR1 MNHNY and CDR2 SVGAGI (reference sequence). Here the CDR3 DNA reads TGTGCCAGCAGTTATTCCGAGTTAGTTAGCACAGATACGCAGTATTTT. Its protein is CASSYSELVSTDTQYF.

Here the CDR3 reads CASSLRGSGYTF. The CDR3 DNA sequence: TGTGCCAGCAGTTTAAGAGGGTCTGGCTACACCTTC. The chain couples TRBV28 to TRBJ1-2; the D is unclear. Germline loops: CDR1 MDHEN, CDR2 SYDVKM. V gave up 2 bases and J gave up 7 bases, with 8 bases separating them. The CDR3 runs 12 residues.

This chain joins TRBV4-2 and TRBJ2-7; no definite D call. The germline V gene has CDR1 LGHNA and CDR2 YNFKEQ. The CDR3 sequence is 11 residues long. Trimming took off 0 bases at V and 10 bases at J, with 7 bases between the two ends. The CDR3 nucleotides are TGTGCCAGCAGCCAAGACGGTAGTCAGTACTTC. It translates to CASSQDGSQYF.

This clonotype showed up just a few times. The chain combines TRBV7-2 with TRBJ1-2; weak D call: TRBD1 (5 bases). Deletions cut 0 bases from V and 5 bases from J, with 10 bases between. This CDR3 is 14 amino acids long. The germline CDR1 and CDR2 sequences are SGHTA and FQGNSA. CDR3 residues: CASSLALTAYGYTF. As DNA, the CDR3 is TGTGCCAGCAGCTTAGCGCTGACAGCATATGGCTACACCTTC.

The V gene is TRBV18, the J gene TRBJ2-5; 11 nucleotides align to TRBD2. Per the germline V gene, CDR1 is KGHSH and CDR2 is LQKENI. There are 17 residues in the CDR3. J lost 0 bases, V lost 1 base, and 4 bases had no gene match. The CDR3 region is CASSPRLAGPHQETQYF. The DNA for the CDR3 is TGTGCCAGCTCACCACGACTAGCGGGGCCCCACCAAGAGACCCAGTACTTC.

The table lists this clonotype with a count of one. The chain carries TRBV2 and TRBJ1-2; D is perhaps TRBD1 (5 bases). The V gene's germline CDR1 is SNHLY and CDR2 FYNNEI. The CDR3 loop spans 14 amino acids. V dropped 6 bases and J dropped 3 bases, with 14 bases sitting between them. DNA for the CDR3: TGTGCCAGCAGGGGAGGGGTCGGATACTATGGCTACACCTTC. Residues: CASRGGVGYYGYTF.

The gene calls are TRBV2 and TRBJ2-5; TRBD1 matches 8 bases. The junction had 9 bases not matched to a gene; V was cut back by 7 bases and J by 5 bases. The CDR3 spans 14 residues. Per the germline V gene, CDR1 is SNHLY and CDR2 is FYNNEI. This chain's CDR3 is CASNPTGVLETQYF. The CDR3 DNA follows: TGTGCCAGCAACCCGACAGGGGTCTTGGAGACCCAGTACTTC. Based on the CDR3 plus reference TRBV2 and TRBJ2-5, the full variable domain is EPEVTQTPSHQVTQMGQEVILRCVPISNHLYFYWYRQILGQKVEFLVSFYNNEISEKSEIFDDQFSVERPDGSNFTLKIRSTKLEDSAMYFCASNPTGVLETQYFGPGTRLLVL.

The gene calls are TRBV6-6 and TRBJ2-5, with TRBD1 matching 7 bases. Germline V gene lookup returns CDR1 MNHNY and CDR2 SVGAGI (reference sequence). The CDR3 length is 16 residues. V gave up 5 bases and J gave up 4 bases; unmatched junction bases: 13. This CDR3 is CASSTHSTGRSETQYF. CDR3 coding DNA: TGTGCCAGCAGTACCCATTCGACAGGGAGATCAGAGACCCAGTACTTC.

The V gene is TRBV14, the J gene TRBJ2-7, with D possibly being TRBD1 (5 bases). The J call is doubtful: the DNA matches TRBJ2-5 better. This CDR3 has 15 residues. Germline V CDR1 and CDR2: SGHDN, FVKESK. CDR3 loop: CASSQGVVRVETQYF. CDR3 bases: TGTGCCAGCAGCCAAGGAGTCGTCAGGGTAGAGACCCAGTACTTC.